These 29 T cell receptor beta chains were all obtained from the same sample, sequenced in a study of blood T cells in healthy people across ages. The second PCR ran roughly 7 to 12 cycles with a sample-barcoded 5' primer and J-beta primers. TCRdb re-derived calls from the 5' RACE reads in MiXCR, one entry per CDR3 protein. This sample carries roughly 1.6 million distinct CDR3 sequences, roughly 32% of them seen once, and the ten largest clones take about 11%. The sample comprised blood. Every receptor here comes from a woman in her 30s in good health.

The chain combines TRBV7-9 with TRBJ2-5, with 9 bases matching TRBD1. The CDR3 spans 15 residues. After removal of 5 bases from V and 3 bases from J, the junction contained 7 bases not matched to a gene. The germline V gene encodes CDR1 SEHNR and CDR2 FQNEAQ (reference sequence). The CDR3 DNA follows: TGTGCCAGCAGCATACCGGGACAGGGAAAAGAGACCCAGTACTTC. It specifies CASSIPGQGKETQYF. The full variable domain, completed using reference TRBV7-9 and TRBJ2-5, is DTGVSQNPRHKITKRGQNVTFRCDPISEHNRLYWYRQTLGQGPEFLTYFQNEAQLEKSRLLSDRFSAERPKGSFSTLEIQRTEQGDSAMYLCASSIPGQGKETQYFGPGTRLLVL.

This chain uses TRBV27 with TRBJ1-4; the D gene is possibly TRBD1 (6 bases). The CDR3 sequence is 16 residues long. V shed 4 bases and J shed 4 bases, with 16 bases lying between them. Germline V gene sequence: CDR1 MNHEY, CDR2 SMNVEV (reference sequence). The CDR3 DNA follows: TGTGCCAGCAGTTCCCCCTCCAGGGGTGGTAATGAAAAACTGTTTTTT. Translation gives CASSSPSRGGNEKLFF. Looking up the rest from reference TRBV27 and TRBJ1-4 gives the full variable domain: EAQVTQNPRYLITVTGKKLTVTCSQNMNHEYMSWYRQDPGLGLRQIYYSMNVEVTDKGDVPEGYKVSRKEKRNFPLILESPSPNQTSLYFCASSSPSRGGNEKLFFGSGTQLSVL.

This clonotype was seen a few times. J is TRBJ2-5 and V is TRBV20-1; 12 nucleotides match TRBD2. The CDR3 sequence is 15 residues long. CDR1 is DFQATT, CDR2 SNEGSKA, per germline (reference sequence). V gave up 5 bases and J gave up 5 bases; unmatched junction bases: 9. DNA of the CDR3: TGCAGTGCTCACGCCGGACTAGCGGGGAAGGAGACCCAGTACTTC. This sequence encodes CSAHAGLAGKETQYF.

At least ten counts were recorded for this clonotype. This chain connects TRBV4-1 to TRBJ2-7; TRBD2 agrees at 7 bases. The germline gives CDR1 MGHRA, CDR2 YSYEKL. V gave up 3 bases and J gave up 0 bases; unmatched junction bases: 11. The CDR3 covers 17 residues. The CDR3 spells CASSHPRSGGSSYEQYF. The CDR3 DNA is TGCGCCAGCAGCCACCCGCGCTCGGGCGGGAGCTCCTACGAGCAGTACTTC.

The rearrangement joins TRBV28 to TRBJ2-7; a possible D gene is TRBD1 (5 bases). Trimming removed 4 bases from V and 12 bases from J, with 19 bases in between. Germline-derived CDR1 and CDR2 are MDHEN and SYDVKM. The CDR3 runs to 13 residues. The CDR3 sequence: CASSSLTQGRSYF. The CDR3 DNA reads as TGTGCCAGCAGTTCCCTGACGCAGGGTCGGTCGTACTTC. Combining the CDR3 with reference TRBV28 and TRBJ2-7 gives the whole variable domain DVKVTQSSRYLVKRTGEKVFLECVQDMDHENMFWYRQDPGLGLRLIYFSYDVKMKEKGDIPEGYSVSREKKERFSLILESASTNQTSMYLCASSSLTQGRSYFGPGTRLTVT.

This clonotype has only a few counts. This chain uses TRBV20-1 with TRBJ1-5; D possibly corresponds to TRBD1 (5 bases). Germline loops: CDR1 DFQATT, CDR2 SNEGSKA (reference sequence). This CDR3 has 12 amino acids. Trimming removed 6 bases at V and 11 bases at J, with 17 bases between. For the CDR3, the DNA is TGCAGTGCCAGGGACCCATCTAAGGCCCAGCATTTT. Amino acids: CSARDPSKAQHF.

The chain combines TRBV27 with TRBJ1-6, with D tentatively TRBD1 (6 bases). The germline V and J ends were trimmed by 5 bases and 6 bases, with 23 bases remaining between them. Per germline, CDR1 MNHEY and CDR2 SMNVEV (reference sequence). The CDR3 totals 18 residues. Here the CDR3 DNA reads TGTGCCAGCAGTCCCTACCTACCGGGGGGCCTAATTAATTCACCCCTCCACTTT. Amino acids: CASSPYLPGGLINSPLHF.

On this clonotype itself: This may stem from a read error, because a much larger clone lies one nucleotide away. The chain uses TRBV9 and TRBJ2-2, with D perhaps assigned TRBD1 or TRBD2 (5 bases each). The germline CDR1 and CDR2 sequences are SGDLS and YYNGEE. The CDR3 totals 15 residues. The CDR3 nucleotides read TGTGCCAGCAGCGTCGGGACGCTGAACACCGGGGAGCGGTTTTTT. This sequence encodes CASSVGTLNTGERFF.

In DNA form, the CDR3 reads TGTGCCAGCAGTTTCGGATCTAGCGACGAGCAGTACTTC. Its protein product is CASSFGSSDEQYF. The chain is built from TRBV27 and TRBJ2-4; D may be TRBD2 (6 bases). The DNA matches TRBJ2-7 better at its end, which makes the J call doubtful. There are 13 residues in the CDR3. The germline V gene has CDR1 MNHEY and CDR2 SMNVEV (reference sequence).

This clonotype is a singleton in its sample. The chain carries TRBV7-9 and TRBJ1-1; the D is unclear. The CDR3 has 14 residues. Germline loops: CDR1 SEHNR, CDR2 FQNEAQ (reference sequence). Trimming removed 1 base from V and 4 bases from J, with 10 bases in between. The CDR3 spells CASSLVFEVTEAFF. The CDR3 DNA reads TGTGCCAGCAGCTTAGTGTTCGAAGTCACTGAAGCTTTCTTT.

The sample holds a few counts of this clonotype. The chain is built from TRBV7-2 and TRBJ2-1, with TRBD2 matching over 10 bases. The CDR3 has 13 amino acids. In germline, CDR1 is SGHTA, CDR2 FQGNSA. V was clipped by 10 bases and J by 8 bases; unmatched bases: 8. CDR3 sequence (DNA): TGTGCCAACCCCTCTAGCGGGGGTTATGAGCAGTTCTTC. This sequence encodes CANPSSGGYEQFF.

The table lists this clonotype with a count of one. V usage is TRBV12-5 and J usage is TRBJ2-3, with D tentatively TRBD2 (5 bases). V was pared by 1 base and J by 4 bases, with 9 bases between. The CDR3 has 14 amino acids. Germline CDR1 is LGHNT and CDR2 is FRNRAP. The CDR3 DNA reads as TGTGCTAGTGGTTTGGGACTAAACTCAGATACGCAGTATTTT. This sequence encodes CASGLGLNSDTQYF.

This sequence joins TRBV3-1 and TRBJ2-5, with a weak D call TRBD2 (7 bases). Trimming took off 0 bases at V and 5 bases at J, with 13 bases between the two ends. This CDR3 comprises 15 residues. The germline gives CDR1 LGHDT, CDR2 YNNKEL (reference sequence). The CDR3 DNA reads TGTGCCAGCAGCCAAGACGGGGGGCGCGGTGAGACCCAGTACTTC. Encoded protein: CASSQDGGRGETQYF.

This chain links TRBV15 with TRBJ2-7; D gene ambiguous. V was clipped by 0 bases and J by 0 bases, with 15 bases between them. The V gene's germline CDR1 is LNHNV and CDR2 YYDKDF (reference sequence). The CDR3 contains 17 residues. DNA for the CDR3: TGTGCCACCAGCAGAGATTTCGGCAGCCTCTCCTCCTACGAGCAGTACTTC. Its translation is CATSRDFGSLSSYEQYF.

The chain employs TRBV12-3 or TRBV12-4 and TRBJ1-2, with no clear D. The CDR3 totals 11 residues. V lost 6 bases and J lost 4, with 6 bases in between. CDR3 loop: CASRLGYGYTF. The CDR3 nucleotides read TGTGCCAGCAGGTTGGGCTATGGCTACACCTTC.

This clonotype came up a few times. The V gene is TRBV4-2, the J gene TRBJ2-5; D may match TRBD1 or TRBD2 (6 bases each). V was clipped by 1 base and J by 5 bases, with 14 bases between them. The CDR3 length is 15 residues. Germline V gene lookup returns CDR1 LGHNA and CDR2 YNFKEQ. The CDR3 DNA reads as TGTGCCAGCAGCCAAGGTGGAGGGGGGACGGAGACCCAGTACTTC. It encodes CASSQGGGGTETQYF.

This clonotype was observed a few times. CDR3 loop: CAISESPGLAVFTDTQYF. In DNA, the CDR3 is TGTGCCATCAGTGAGTCCCCGGGACTAGCGGTCTTCACAGATACGCAGTATTTT. The V call is TRBV10-3, the J call TRBJ2-3; 11 nucleotides agree with TRBD2. The CDR3 totals 18 residues. Trimming took 0 bases from V and 2 from J; bases not matched to a gene: 7. The germline CDR1 and CDR2 sequences are ENHRY and SYGVKD.

About this clonotype itself: At one of its ends the junction is not consistent with the germline gene, which may arise from a read error. The chain has TRBV7-2 and TRBJ2-7; 10 nucleotides agree with TRBD2. The CDR3 is 17 residues long. CDR1 SGHTA and CDR2 FQGNSA come from the germline V gene. CDR3 nucleotides: TGTGCCGGCAGCTTCCGACCCACTAGCGGGATTGCCTACGAGCAGTACTTC. It encodes CAGSFRPTSGIAYEQYF.

There are a few counts of this clonotype. The V and J genes are TRBV7-9 and TRBJ2-1, with D unclear. Per germline, CDR1 SEHNR and CDR2 FQNEAQ (reference sequence). Trimming stripped 1 base from V and 3 bases from J, with 13 bases between. This CDR3 is 16 amino acids long. CDR3 amino acids: CASSLEGPISYNEQFF. DNA for the CDR3: TGTGCCAGCAGCTTAGAGGGTCCAATTAGCTACAATGAGCAGTTCTTC.

This chain links TRBV6-1 with TRBJ2-7; D not resolved. The germline CDR1 and CDR2 sequences are MNHNS and SASEGT. The CDR3 covers 15 residues. V was pared by 2 bases and J by 1 base, with 12 bases between. The CDR3 spells CASSEFGGRSYEQYF. Here the CDR3 DNA reads TGTGCCAGCAGTGAATTCGGTGGCAGATCCTACGAGCAGTACTTC.

About this clonotype: Relative to the germline gene, one junction end is altered; a read error may explain this. The V and J genes are TRBV3-1 and TRBJ2-1; 8 positions agree with TRBD2. This CDR3 has 17 residues. The germline CDR1 and CDR2 sequences are LGHDT and YNNKEL (reference sequence). The CDR3, as DNA: TGTGCCAGCAGCCAGGTCAGACTAGCGAGCTCCTCCAATGAGCAGTTCTTC. Its protein is CASSQVRLASSSNEQFF.

As for this clonotype: At one end, the junction sequence differs from germline, possibly due to a read error. The chain joins TRBV7-8 to TRBJ2-1; 7 bases are a match to TRBD2. Germline CDR1 and CDR2: SGHVS and FQNEAQ. The CDR3 totals 13 residues. The CDR3: CPSQRGHEGEQFF. In DNA, the CDR3 is TGTCCCAGCCAGCGGGGCCACGAGGGTGAGCAGTTCTTC.

On this clonotype itself: A junction end diverges from the germline sequence, so it may reflect a read error. The V call is TRBV9, the J call TRBJ2-5; 7 bases align to TRBD1. The V gene's germline CDR1 is SGDLS and CDR2 YYNGEE. The CDR3 extends over 15 amino acids. Here the CDR3 DNA reads TGCGCCAGCAGCGTAGGAGGAGACAGAGGGGGCCAACAGTACTTC. Translating gives CASSVGGDRGGQQYF.

The CDR3 reads CAISSPSYPGSYEQYF. The DNA of the CDR3 is TGTGCCATCAGTAGCCCCAGCTACCCTGGCTCCTACGAGCAGTACTTC. The V gene is TRBV10-3, the J gene TRBJ2-7; D not certain. Germline V lookup: CDR1 ENHRY, CDR2 SYGVKD. This CDR3 is built from 16 residues. V was clipped by 5 bases and J by 0 bases, with 17 bases between them.

This clonotype occurred a few times. The rearrangement joins TRBV6-1 to TRBJ2-7; D gene ambiguous. V lost 1 base to trimming and J lost 2 bases, with 12 bases between them. There are 15 residues in the CDR3. Germline V gene data show CDR1 as MNHNS and CDR2 as SASEGT. The CDR3 region is CASSEGTVIPYEQYF. The CDR3 DNA reads TGTGCCAGCAGTGAAGGCACAGTAATCCCCTACGAGCAGTACTTC.

The chain has TRBV29-1 and TRBJ1-2; no reliable D call. The CDR3 runs to 12 residues. V gave up 2 bases and J gave up 4 bases, with 8 bases separating them. The germline V gene has CDR1 SQVTM and CDR2 ANQGSEA. The CDR3 loop reads CSVESSRYGYTF. The CDR3 coding sequence is TGCAGCGTTGAATCTTCACGCTATGGCTACACCTTC.

In regard to this clonotype: Germline is not matched at one junction end, which may reflect a read error. The chain joins TRBV18 to TRBJ1-1; 9 bases line up with TRBD1. CDR1 is KGHSH and CDR2 is LQKENI in the germline V gene. This CDR3 is 15 amino acids long. DNA for the CDR3: TGTGCCGGCTCACTGGCGGGACAGGGATACACTGAAGCTTTCTTT. Translation: CAGSLAGQGYTEAFF.

As regards this clonotype: One end of the junction fails to match germline, which may point to a read error. The chain uses TRBV7-2 and TRBJ2-7, with D tentatively TRBD2 (6 bases). From germline, CDR1 is SGHTA and CDR2 FQGNSA. The CDR3 is made up of 14 amino acids. The CDR3 region is CAGSLGPGTHEQYF. Written as DNA, the CDR3 is TGTGCCGGCAGCTTAGGTCCGGGGACTCACGAGCAGTACTTC.

The genes are TRBV5-1 and TRBJ1-6; no clear D gene. The ends were cut back, 3 bases at V and 5 bases at J, with 6 bases in the middle. Germline CDR1 reads SGHRS; CDR2 reads YFSETQ. CDR3 length: 13 amino acids. The CDR3 region is CASSWENNSPLHF. CDR3 DNA: TGCGCCAGCAGCTGGGAAAATAATTCACCCCTCCACTTT.